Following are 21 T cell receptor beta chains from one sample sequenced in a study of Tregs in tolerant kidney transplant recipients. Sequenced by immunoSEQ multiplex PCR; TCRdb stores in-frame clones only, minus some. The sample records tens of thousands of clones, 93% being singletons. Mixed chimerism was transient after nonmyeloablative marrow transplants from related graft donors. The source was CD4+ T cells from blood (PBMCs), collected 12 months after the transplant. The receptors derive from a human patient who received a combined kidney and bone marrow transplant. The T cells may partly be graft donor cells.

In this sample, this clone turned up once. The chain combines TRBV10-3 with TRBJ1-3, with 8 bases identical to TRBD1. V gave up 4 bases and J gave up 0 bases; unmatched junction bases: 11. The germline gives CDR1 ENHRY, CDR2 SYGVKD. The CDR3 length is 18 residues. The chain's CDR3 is CAISVTGVQTSSGNTIYF. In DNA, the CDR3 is TGTGCCATCAGTGTGACAGGGGTGCAGACGAGCTCTGGAAACACCATATATTTT.

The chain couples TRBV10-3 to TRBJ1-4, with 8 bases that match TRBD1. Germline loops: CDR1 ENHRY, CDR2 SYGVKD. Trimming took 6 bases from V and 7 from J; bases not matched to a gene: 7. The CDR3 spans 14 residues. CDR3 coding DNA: TGTGCCATCAGCGACAGGGGAAGCGGTGAAAAACTGTTTTTT. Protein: CAISDRGSGEKLFF.

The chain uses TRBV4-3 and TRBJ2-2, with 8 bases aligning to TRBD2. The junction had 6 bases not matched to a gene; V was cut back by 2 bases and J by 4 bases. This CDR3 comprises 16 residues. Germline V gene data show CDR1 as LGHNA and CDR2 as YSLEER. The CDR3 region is CASSQRSGRVTGELFF. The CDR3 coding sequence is TGCGCCAGCAGCCAACGGAGCGGGAGAGTCACCGGGGAGCTGTTTTTT.

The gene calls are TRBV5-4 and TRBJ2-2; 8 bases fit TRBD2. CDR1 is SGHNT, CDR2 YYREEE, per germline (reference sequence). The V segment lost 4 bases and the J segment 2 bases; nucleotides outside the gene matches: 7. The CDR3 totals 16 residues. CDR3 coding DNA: TGTGCCAGCAGCGTAACTAGCGGACCAAACACCGGGGAGCTGTTTTTT. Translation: CASSVTSGPNTGELFF.

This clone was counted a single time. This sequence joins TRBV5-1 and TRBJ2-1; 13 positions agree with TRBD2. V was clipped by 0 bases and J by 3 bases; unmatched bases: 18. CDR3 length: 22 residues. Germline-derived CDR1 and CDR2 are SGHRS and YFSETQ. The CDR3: CASSLARQVRAGLAGNYNEQFF. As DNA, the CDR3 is TGCGCCAGCAGCTTGGCGAGACAGGTGCGGGCGGGACTAGCGGGAAACTACAATGAGCAGTTCTTC. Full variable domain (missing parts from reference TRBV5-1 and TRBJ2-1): KAGVTQTPRYLIKTRGQQVTLSCSPISGHRSVSWYQQTPGQGLQFLFEYFSETQRNKGNFPGRFSGRQFSNSRSEMNVSTLELGDSALYLCASSLARQVRAGLAGNYNEQFFGPGTRLTVL.

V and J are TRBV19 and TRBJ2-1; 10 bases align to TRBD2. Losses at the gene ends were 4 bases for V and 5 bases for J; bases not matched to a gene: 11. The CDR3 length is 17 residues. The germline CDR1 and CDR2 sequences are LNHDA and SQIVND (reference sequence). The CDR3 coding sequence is TGTGCCAGTAGTAACATTCCGGGAACTAGCGGGAACAATGAGCAGTTCTTC. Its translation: CASSNIPGTSGNNEQFF.

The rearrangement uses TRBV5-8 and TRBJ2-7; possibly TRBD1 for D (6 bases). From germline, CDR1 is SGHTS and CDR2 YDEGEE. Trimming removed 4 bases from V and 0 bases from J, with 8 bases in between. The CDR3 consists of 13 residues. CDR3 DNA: TGTGCCAGCAGCCTGGGACACTCCTACGAGCAGTACTTC. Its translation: CASSLGHSYEQYF.

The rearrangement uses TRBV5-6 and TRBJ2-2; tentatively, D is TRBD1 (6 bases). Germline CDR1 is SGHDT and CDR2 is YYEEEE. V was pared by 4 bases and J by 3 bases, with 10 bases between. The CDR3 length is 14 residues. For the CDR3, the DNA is TGTGCCAGCAGCCGGGGACAAGACACCGGGGAGCTGTTTTTT. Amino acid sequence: CASSRGQDTGELFF.

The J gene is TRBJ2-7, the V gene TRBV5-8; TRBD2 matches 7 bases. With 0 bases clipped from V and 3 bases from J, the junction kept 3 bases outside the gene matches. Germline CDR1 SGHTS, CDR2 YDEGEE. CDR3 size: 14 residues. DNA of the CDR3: TGTGCCAGCAGCTTGGGACTAGCACGCTACGAGCAGTACTTC. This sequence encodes CASSLGLARYEQYF. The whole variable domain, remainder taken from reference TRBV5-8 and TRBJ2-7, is EAGVTQSPTHLIKTRGQQATLRCSPISGHTSVYWYQQALGLGLQFLLWYDEGEERNRGNFPPRFSGRQFPNYSSELNVNALELEDSALYLCASSLGLARYEQYFGPGTRLTVT.

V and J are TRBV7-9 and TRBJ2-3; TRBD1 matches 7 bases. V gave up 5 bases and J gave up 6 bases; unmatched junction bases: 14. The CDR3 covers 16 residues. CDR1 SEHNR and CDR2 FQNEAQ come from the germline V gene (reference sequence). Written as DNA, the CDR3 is TGTGCCAGCAGCCCGTACGACCGACAGGGTACCGATACGCAGTATTTT. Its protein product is CASSPYDRQGTDTQYF.

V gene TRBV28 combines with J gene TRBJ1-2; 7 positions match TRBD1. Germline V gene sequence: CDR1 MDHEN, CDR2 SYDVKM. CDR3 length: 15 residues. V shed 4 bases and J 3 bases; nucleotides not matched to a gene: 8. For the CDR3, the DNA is TGTGCCAGCAGTTCCCGGACAGGCCCGGACTATGGCTACACCTTC. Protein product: CASSSRTGPDYGYTF.

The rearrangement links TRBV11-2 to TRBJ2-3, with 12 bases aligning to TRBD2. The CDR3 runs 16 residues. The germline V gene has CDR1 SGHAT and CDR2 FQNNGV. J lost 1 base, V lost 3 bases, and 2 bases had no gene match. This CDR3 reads CASSLRTSGGTDTQYF. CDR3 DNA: TGTGCCAGCAGCTTGCGGACTAGCGGGGGCACAGATACGCAGTATTTT.

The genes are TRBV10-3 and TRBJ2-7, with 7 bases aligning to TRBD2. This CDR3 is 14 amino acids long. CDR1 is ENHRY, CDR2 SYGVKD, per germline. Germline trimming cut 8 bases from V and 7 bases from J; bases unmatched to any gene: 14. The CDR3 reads CAIFPDGLGGEQYF. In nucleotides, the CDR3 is TGTGCCATCTTTCCCGATGGACTAGGTGGGGAGCAGTACTTC.

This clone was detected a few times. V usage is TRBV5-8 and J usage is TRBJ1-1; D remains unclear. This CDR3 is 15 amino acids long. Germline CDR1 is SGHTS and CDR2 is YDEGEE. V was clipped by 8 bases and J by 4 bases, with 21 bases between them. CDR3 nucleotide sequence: TGTGCCAGTCCACTTGGCTGGGTATCGGGCACTGAAGCTTTCTTT. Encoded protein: CASPLGWVSGTEAFF.

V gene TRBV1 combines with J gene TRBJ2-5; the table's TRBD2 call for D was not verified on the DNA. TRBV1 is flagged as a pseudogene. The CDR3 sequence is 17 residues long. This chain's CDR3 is CTSSHRRTSGNQETQYF. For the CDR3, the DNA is TGCACCAGCAGCCACAGGCGGACTAGCGGGAACCAAGAGACCCAGTACTTC.

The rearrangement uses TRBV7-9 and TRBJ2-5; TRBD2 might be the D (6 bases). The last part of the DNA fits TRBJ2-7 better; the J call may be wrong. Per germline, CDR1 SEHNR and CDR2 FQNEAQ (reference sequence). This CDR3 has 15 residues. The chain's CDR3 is CASPPYGQGLYEQYF. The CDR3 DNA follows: TGTGCCAGCCCCCCCTACGGGCAGGGACTCTACGAGCAGTACTTC.

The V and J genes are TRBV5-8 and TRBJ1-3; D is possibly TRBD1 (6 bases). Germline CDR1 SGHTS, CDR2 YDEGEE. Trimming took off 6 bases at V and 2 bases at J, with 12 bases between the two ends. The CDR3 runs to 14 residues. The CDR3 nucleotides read TGTGCCAGCACCCTAACAGGGACTGGAAACACCATATATTTT. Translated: CASTLTGTGNTIYF.

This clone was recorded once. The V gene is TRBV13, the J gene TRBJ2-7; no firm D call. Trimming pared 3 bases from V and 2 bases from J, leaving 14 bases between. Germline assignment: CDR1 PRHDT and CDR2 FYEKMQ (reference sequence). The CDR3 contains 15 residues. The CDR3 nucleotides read TGTGCCAGCAGCTTGGATTCGACAAGCCCCTACGAGCAGTACTTC. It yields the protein CASSLDSTSPYEQYF.

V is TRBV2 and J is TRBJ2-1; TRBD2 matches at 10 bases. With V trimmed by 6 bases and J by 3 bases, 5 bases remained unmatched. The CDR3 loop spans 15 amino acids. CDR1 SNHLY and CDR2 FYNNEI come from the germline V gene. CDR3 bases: TGTGCCAGCAGGGGAGGGACTAGCGACTACAATGAGCAGTTCTTC. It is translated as CASRGGTSDYNEQFF.

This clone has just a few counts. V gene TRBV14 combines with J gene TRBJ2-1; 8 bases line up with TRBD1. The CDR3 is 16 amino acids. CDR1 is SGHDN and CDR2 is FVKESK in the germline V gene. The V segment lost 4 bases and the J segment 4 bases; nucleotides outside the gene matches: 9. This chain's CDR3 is CASSRDRGRVYNEQFF. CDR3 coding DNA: TGTGCCAGCAGCCGCGACAGGGGACGAGTATACAATGAGCAGTTCTTC.

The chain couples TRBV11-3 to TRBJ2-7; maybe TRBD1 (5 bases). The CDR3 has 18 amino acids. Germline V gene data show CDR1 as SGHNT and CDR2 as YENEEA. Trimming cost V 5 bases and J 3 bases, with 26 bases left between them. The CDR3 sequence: CASSTPVGSLGEYYEQYF. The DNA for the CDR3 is TGTGCCAGCAGCACCCCCGTCGGTAGCCTAGGGGAATACTACGAGCAGTACTTC.